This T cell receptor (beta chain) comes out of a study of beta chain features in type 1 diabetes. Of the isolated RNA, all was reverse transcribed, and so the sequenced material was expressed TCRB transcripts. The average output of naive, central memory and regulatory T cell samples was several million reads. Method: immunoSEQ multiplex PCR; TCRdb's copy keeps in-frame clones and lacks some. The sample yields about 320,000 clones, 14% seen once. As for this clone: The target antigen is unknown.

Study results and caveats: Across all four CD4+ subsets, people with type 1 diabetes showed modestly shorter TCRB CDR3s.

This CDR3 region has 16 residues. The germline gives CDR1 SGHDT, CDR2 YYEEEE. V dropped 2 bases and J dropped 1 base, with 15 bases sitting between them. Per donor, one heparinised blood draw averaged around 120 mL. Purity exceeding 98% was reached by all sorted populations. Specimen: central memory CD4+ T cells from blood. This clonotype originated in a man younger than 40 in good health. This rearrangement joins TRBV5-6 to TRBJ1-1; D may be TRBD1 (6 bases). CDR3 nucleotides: TGTGCCAGCAGCTTAGTCGGGGGCCAAGGGAACACTGAAGCTTTCTTT. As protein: CASSLVGGQGNTEAFF.